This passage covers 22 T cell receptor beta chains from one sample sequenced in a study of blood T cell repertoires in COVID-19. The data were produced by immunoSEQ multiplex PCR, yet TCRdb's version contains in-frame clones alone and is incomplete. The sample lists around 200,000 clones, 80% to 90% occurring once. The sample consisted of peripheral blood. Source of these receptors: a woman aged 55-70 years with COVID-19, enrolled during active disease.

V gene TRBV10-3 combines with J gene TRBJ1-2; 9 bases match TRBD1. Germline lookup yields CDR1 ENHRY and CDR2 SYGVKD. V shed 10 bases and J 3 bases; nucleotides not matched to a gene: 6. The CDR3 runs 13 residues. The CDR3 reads CATYTGGDYGYTF. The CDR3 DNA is TGTGCCACCTACACAGGGGGCGACTATGGCTACACCTTC.

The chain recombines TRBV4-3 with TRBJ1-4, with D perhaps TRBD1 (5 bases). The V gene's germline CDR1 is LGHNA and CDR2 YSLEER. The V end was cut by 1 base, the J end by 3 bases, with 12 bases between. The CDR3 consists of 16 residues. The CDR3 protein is CASSQGSQGPNEKLFF. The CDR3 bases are TGCGCCAGCAGCCAAGGTTCTCAGGGTCCTAATGAAAAACTGTTTTTT.

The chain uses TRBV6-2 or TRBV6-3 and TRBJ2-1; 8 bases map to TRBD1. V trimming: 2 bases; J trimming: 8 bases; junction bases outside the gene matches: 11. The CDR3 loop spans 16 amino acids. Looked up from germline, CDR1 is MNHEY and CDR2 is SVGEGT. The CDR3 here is CASSYPGTGLNDEQFF. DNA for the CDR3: TGTGCCAGCAGTTACCCCGGGACAGGCCTTAACGATGAGCAGTTCTTC.

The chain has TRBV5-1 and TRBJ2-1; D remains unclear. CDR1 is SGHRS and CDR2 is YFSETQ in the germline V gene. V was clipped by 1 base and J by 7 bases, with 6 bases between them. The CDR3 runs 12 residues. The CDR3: CASSLPGNEQFF. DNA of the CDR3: TGCGCCAGCAGCTTGCCCGGGAATGAGCAGTTCTTC.

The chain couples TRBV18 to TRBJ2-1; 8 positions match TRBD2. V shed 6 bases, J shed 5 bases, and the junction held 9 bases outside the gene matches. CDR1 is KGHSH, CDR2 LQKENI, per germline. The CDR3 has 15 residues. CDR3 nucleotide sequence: TGTGCCAGCTCCCTACGGACTAGCATCGACAATGAGCAGTTCTTC. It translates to CASSLRTSIDNEQFF.

The chain's CDR3 is CASSQGLAKSYNEQFF. CDR3 nucleotides: TGCGCCAGCAGTCAGGGACTAGCAAAGTCCTACAATGAGCAGTTCTTC. J is TRBJ2-1 and V is TRBV23-1; 9 bases are a match to TRBD2. TRBV23-1 is labeled an ORF, and its function is uncertain. V lost 3 bases to trimming and J lost 1 base; unmatched junction nucleotides: 4. This CDR3 comprises 16 residues.

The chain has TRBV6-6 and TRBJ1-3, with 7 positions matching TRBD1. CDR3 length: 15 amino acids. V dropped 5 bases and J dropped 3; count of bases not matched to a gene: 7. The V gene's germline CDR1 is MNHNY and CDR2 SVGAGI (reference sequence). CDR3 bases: TGTGCCAGCAGTGCCCCCGGGACAGATGGAAACACCATATATTTT. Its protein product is CASSAPGTDGNTIYF.

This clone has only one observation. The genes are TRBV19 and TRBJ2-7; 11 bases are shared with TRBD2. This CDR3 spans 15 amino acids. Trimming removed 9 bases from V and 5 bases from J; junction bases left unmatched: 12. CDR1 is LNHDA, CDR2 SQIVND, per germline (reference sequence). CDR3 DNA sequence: TGTGCCAGCACAAGTTCACTAGCGGGAGTCCACGAGCAGTACTTC. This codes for CASTSSLAGVHEQYF.

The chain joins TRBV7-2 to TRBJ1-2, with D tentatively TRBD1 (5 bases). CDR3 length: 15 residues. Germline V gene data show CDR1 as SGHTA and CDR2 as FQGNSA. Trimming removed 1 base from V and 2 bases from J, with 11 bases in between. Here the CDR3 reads CASSLVGGGNYGYTF. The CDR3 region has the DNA TGTGCCAGCAGCTTAGTGGGTGGGGGGAACTATGGCTACACCTTC.

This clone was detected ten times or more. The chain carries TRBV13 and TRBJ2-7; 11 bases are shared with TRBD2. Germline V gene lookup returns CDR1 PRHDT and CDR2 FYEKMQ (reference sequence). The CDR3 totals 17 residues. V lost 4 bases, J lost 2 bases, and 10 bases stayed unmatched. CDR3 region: CASSSITTSGSPYEQYF. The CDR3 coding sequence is TGTGCCAGCAGCTCCATAACCACTAGCGGGAGTCCCTACGAGCAGTACTTC.

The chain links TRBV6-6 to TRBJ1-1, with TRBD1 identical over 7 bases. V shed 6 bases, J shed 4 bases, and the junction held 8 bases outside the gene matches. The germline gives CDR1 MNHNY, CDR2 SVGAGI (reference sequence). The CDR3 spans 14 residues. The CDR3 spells CASSPRTGVTEAFF. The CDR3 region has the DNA TGTGCCAGCAGCCCGCGCACAGGGGTCACTGAAGCTTTCTTT.

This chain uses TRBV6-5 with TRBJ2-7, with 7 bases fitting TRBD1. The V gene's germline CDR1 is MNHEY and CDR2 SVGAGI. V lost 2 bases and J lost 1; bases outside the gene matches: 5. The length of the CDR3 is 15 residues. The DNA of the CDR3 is TGTGCCAGCAGTTACCAGGGGGACCCGTCCTACGAGCAGTACTTC. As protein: CASSYQGDPSYEQYF.

CDR3 residues: CSGGRTDYGYTF. The CDR3 bases are TGCAGCGGAGGCCGGACAGACTATGGCTACACCTTC. The V call is TRBV29-1, the J call TRBJ1-2, with D perhaps matching TRBD1 (6 bases). The CDR3 has 12 amino acids. The V end was cut by 7 bases, the J end by 3 bases, with 12 bases between. Germline V gene data show CDR1 as SQVTM and CDR2 as ANQGSEA.

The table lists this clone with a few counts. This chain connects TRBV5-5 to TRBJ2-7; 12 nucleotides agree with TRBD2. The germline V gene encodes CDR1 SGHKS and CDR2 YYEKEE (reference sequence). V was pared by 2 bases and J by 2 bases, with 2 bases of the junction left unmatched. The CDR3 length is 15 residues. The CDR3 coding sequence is TGTGCCAGCAGCTTTGCTAGCGGGGGGGCCTACGAGCAGTACTTC. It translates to CASSFASGGAYEQYF.

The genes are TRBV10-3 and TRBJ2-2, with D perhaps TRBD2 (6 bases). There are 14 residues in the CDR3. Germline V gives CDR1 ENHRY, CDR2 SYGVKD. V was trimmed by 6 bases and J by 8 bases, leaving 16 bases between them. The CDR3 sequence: CAIREGPHLGELFF. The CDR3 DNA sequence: TGTGCCATCAGGGAGGGCCCTCATTTGGGGGAGCTGTTTTTT.

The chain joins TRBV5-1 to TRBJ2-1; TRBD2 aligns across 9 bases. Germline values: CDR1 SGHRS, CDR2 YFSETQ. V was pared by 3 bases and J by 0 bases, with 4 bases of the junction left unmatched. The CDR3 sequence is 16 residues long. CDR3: CASSSSGKSSYNEQFF. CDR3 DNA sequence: TGCGCCAGCAGCTCTAGCGGGAAGAGCTCCTACAATGAGCAGTTCTTC. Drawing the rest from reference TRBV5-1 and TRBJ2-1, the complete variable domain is KAGVTQTPRYLIKTRGQQVTLSCSPISGHRSVSWYQQTPGQGLQFLFEYFSETQRNKGNFPGRFSGRQFSNSRSEMNVSTLELGDSALYLCASSSSGKSSYNEQFFGPGTRLTVL.

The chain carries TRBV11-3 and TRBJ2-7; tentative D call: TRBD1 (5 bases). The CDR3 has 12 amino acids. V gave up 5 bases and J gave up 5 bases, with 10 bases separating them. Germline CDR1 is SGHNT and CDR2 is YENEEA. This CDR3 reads CASSTTVNEQYF. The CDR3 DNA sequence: TGTGCCAGCAGCACGACAGTTAACGAGCAGTACTTC.

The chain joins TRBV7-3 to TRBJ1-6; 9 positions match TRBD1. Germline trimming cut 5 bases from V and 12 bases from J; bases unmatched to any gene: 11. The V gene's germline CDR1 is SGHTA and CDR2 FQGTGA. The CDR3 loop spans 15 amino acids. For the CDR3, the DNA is TGTGCCAGCAGCCCCGGCTCCGGGACAGGGATACCCCTCCACTTT. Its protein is CASSPGSGTGIPLHF.

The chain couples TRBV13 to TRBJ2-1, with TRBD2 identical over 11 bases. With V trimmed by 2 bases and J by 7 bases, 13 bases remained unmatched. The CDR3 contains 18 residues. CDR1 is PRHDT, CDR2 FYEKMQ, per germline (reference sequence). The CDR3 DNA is TGTGCCAGCAGCTTAACTCCCCTAACTAGCGGGAGCGTGAATGAGCAGTTCTTC. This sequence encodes CASSLTPLTSGSVNEQFF.

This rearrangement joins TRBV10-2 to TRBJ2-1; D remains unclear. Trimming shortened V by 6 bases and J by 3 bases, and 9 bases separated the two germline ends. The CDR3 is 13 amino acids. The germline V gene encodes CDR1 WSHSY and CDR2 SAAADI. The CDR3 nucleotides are TGCGCCAGCAGAGGCCTAGTCTACAATGAGCAGTTCTTC. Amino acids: CASRGLVYNEQFF.

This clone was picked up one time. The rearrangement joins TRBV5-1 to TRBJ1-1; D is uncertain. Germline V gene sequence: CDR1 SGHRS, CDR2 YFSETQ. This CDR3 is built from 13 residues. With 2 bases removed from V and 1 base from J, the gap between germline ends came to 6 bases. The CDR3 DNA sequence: TGCGCCAGCAGCTTTAGTTGGAACACTGAAGCTTTCTTT. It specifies CASSFSWNTEAFF.

The CDR3 DNA reads as TGTGCCAGCAGCGGATTAGGACAGGGGATGAACACTGAAGCTTTCTTT. It is translated as CASSGLGQGMNTEAFF. The gene calls are TRBV9 and TRBJ1-1; 9 bases fit TRBD1. The germline V gene encodes CDR1 SGDLS and CDR2 YYNGEE. The CDR3 consists of 16 residues. Trimming cost V 3 bases and J 0 bases; bases outside gene matches: 6.